Presented here are 17 T cell receptor beta chains from one specimen sequenced in a study of cytomegalovirus exposure and HLA in healthy donors. Vbeta (60) and Jbeta (13) primers were used in the PCR. Using immunoSEQ multiplex PCR, the repertoire was profiled, and TCRdb retains in-frame clones only, with some absent. The sample lists more than 130,000 clones; 70% to 80% were seen once. Material for sequencing was PBMCs. The receptors here all came from a man aged 18 to 35 in good health and CMV-seronegative.

The CDR3 spells CASSLGQGARLEAFF. The CDR3 DNA reads TGCGCCAGCAGCTTGGGACAGGGGGCCAGGCTTGAAGCTTTCTTT. The chain joins TRBV5-1 to TRBJ1-1; 10 bases are shared with TRBD1. The CDR3 runs to 15 residues. From germline, CDR1 is SGHRS and CDR2 YFSETQ. The ends lost 0 bases at V and 7 bases at J; junction bases unmatched: 6.

The CDR3 region has the DNA TGTGCCAGCAGCTTTGGGACTAGCGGGAGCTCCTACAATGAGCAGTTCTTC. It is translated as CASSFGTSGSSYNEQFF. The chain joins TRBV7-9 to TRBJ2-1; 14 nucleotides agree with TRBD2. V lost 3 bases and J lost 0; bases outside the gene matches: 1. The CDR3 has 17 residues. Germline V gene data show CDR1 as SEHNR and CDR2 as FQNEAQ (reference sequence).

The chain joins TRBV7-9 to TRBJ2-1, with TRBD2 matching over 9 bases. Germline-derived CDR1 and CDR2 are SEHNR and FQNEAQ (reference sequence). With 5 bases clipped from V and 7 bases from J, the junction kept 12 bases outside the gene matches. The CDR3 is made up of 16 amino acids. Here the CDR3 reads CASSPRVRAGGNEQFF. The CDR3 nucleotides are TGTGCCAGCAGCCCCCGAGTGCGAGCGGGAGGAAATGAGCAGTTCTTC.

The chain is built from TRBV4-1 and TRBJ2-7; D not certain. Germline V gene data show CDR1 as MGHRA and CDR2 as YSYEKL. Trimming removed 2 bases from V and 4 bases from J, with 12 bases in between. The CDR3 extends over 14 amino acids. In DNA form, the CDR3 reads TGCGCCAGCAGCCAACCGAGAGAAAGTTACGAGCAGTACTTC. Translation gives CASSQPRESYEQYF.

The chain links TRBV5-1 to TRBJ2-5, with a tentative D call TRBD2 (7 bases). The CDR3 extends over 17 amino acids. Germline V gene lookup returns CDR1 SGHRS and CDR2 YFSETQ. V dropped 5 bases and J dropped 1 base, with 21 bases sitting between them. CDR3 DNA sequence: TGCGCCAGCAGTATTTTAGCGGCGGGGGCGACCCAAGAGACCCAGTACTTC. Protein sequence: CASSILAAGATQETQYF.

This clone was found a few times. The germline gene is not matched at one end of the junction; a read error may be the cause. V and J are TRBV14 and TRBJ2-1, with TRBD2 as a possible D gene (6 bases). The CDR3 has 15 residues. The germline gives CDR1 SGHDN, CDR2 FVKESK. For the CDR3, the DNA is TGTGCCAGCAGCCCCCGGACTACTTCCTTCAATGAGCAGTTCTTC. Encoded protein: CASSPRTTSFNEQFF.

This chain joins TRBV27 and TRBJ2-7; D remains ambiguous. Germline V lookup: CDR1 MNHEY, CDR2 SMNVEV (reference sequence). Between the trimmed V and J ends, which lost 3 bases and 0 bases, there was a span of 15 bases. The CDR3 runs 16 residues. This CDR3 reads CASSFAAALSSYEQYF. DNA of the CDR3: TGTGCCAGCAGTTTCGCTGCGGCGTTATCCTCCTACGAGCAGTACTTC.

The chain couples TRBV5-1 to TRBJ2-3; tentatively, D is TRBD2 (6 bases). V gave up 9 bases and J gave up 3 bases, with 14 bases separating them. The germline V gene has CDR1 SGHRS and CDR2 YFSETQ. The CDR3 has 13 amino acids. CDR3 sequence reads: CATRGGGTDTQYF. DNA of the CDR3: TGCGCCACCCGGGGAGGAGGAACAGATACGCAGTATTTT.

J is TRBJ1-5 and V is TRBV6-4, with a tentative D call TRBD1 (6 bases). In germline, CDR1 is MRHNA, CDR2 SNTAGT. Trimming left V 0 bases short and J 0 bases short, with 18 bases between. The CDR3 loop spans 19 amino acids. CDR3 loop: CASSDSQGSGIYSNQPQHF. CDR3 coding DNA: TGTGCCAGCAGTGACTCCCAGGGGTCGGGGATTTATAGCAATCAGCCCCAGCATTTT.

The rearrangement joins TRBV29-1 to TRBJ2-1, with a weak D call TRBD2 (6 bases). This CDR3 is 11 amino acids long. Germline values: CDR1 SQVTM, CDR2 ANQGSEA. Trimming took 5 bases from V and 7 from J, leaving 9 bases between them. In nucleotides, the CDR3 is TGCAGCGTTAGGACTATAAATGAGCAGTTCTTC. It encodes CSVRTINEQFF.

This clone has only one observation. The V gene is TRBV7-9, the J gene TRBJ2-5; a weak D match, TRBD2 (6 bases). V was cut by 1 base and J by 5 bases, with 11 bases left in between. The CDR3 totals 14 residues. Germline CDR1 and CDR2: SEHNR and FQNEAQ (reference sequence). CDR3 coding DNA: TGTGCCAGCAGCTTAGGGACCAGCGGGGAGACCCAGTACTTC. Translating it yields CASSLGTSGETQYF.

The CDR3 sequence is CASSLGPSGTPDTQYF. CDR3 DNA: TGTGCCAGCAGCTTAGGACCTAGCGGGACACCAGATACGCAGTATTTT. The V call is TRBV7-2, the J call TRBJ2-3; 9 bases agree with TRBD2. The CDR3 sequence is 16 residues long. The germline gives CDR1 SGHTA, CDR2 FQGNSA. With V trimmed by 1 base and J by 4 bases, 6 bases remained unmatched.

The CDR3 DNA reads as TGTGCCAGCAGCTTGAGCCCAGGCTCTTTCTCCTACGAGCAGTACTTC. It specifies CASSLSPGSFSYEQYF. The J gene is TRBJ2-7, the V gene TRBV5-6; D gene unclear. The CDR3 extends over 16 amino acids. Germline V lookup: CDR1 SGHDT, CDR2 YYEEEE. V was trimmed by 1 base and J by 0 bases, leaving 14 bases between them.

In its sample, this clone was seen a few times. V gene TRBV2 combines with J gene TRBJ1-1; possible D gene TRBD1, 5 bases. V lost 2 bases and J 4 bases, leaving 8 bases between the germline ends. Germline V gene data show CDR1 as SNHLY and CDR2 as FYNNEI. The CDR3 consists of 13 residues. The CDR3 bases are TGTGCCAGCAGTGAACAGGGAGGCACTGAAGCTTTCTTT. Translating it yields CASSEQGGTEAFF.

The chain recombines TRBV11-3 with TRBJ1-1, with a possible D match to TRBD1 (5 bases). The V and J ends lost 3 bases and 1 base respectively, with 18 bases between them. Germline CDR1 reads SGHNT; CDR2 reads YENEEA. The CDR3 is made up of 17 amino acids. CDR3: CASSFNPGGFRNTEAFF. CDR3 in DNA: TGTGCCAGCAGCTTTAATCCCGGGGGGTTCAGGAACACTGAAGCTTTCTTT. Complete variable domain (other parts from reference TRBV11-3 and TRBJ1-1): EAGVVQSPRYKIIEKKQPVAFWCNPISGHNTLYWYLQNLGQGPELLIRYENEEAVDDSQLPKDRFSAERLKGVDSTLKIQPAELGDSAVYLCASSFNPGGFRNTEAFFGQGTRLTVV.

V and J are TRBV7-8 and TRBJ2-5; possible D gene TRBD2, 6 bases. V gave up 1 base and J gave up 4 bases, with 13 bases separating them. The CDR3 runs 15 residues. Germline CDR1 reads SGHVS; CDR2 reads FQNEAQ. CDR3 in DNA: TGTGCCAGCAGCTTAGGCGGGGCATTTGGAGAGACCCAGTACTTC. Protein: CASSLGGAFGETQYF.

V and J are TRBV5-1 and TRBJ2-2; 14 bases are a match to TRBD2. This CDR3 has 19 amino acids. Germline CDR1 is SGHRS and CDR2 is YFSETQ. V lost 2 bases to trimming and J lost 0 bases; unmatched junction nucleotides: 6. The CDR3 region is CASSLNGLAGGSNTGELFF. CDR3 sequence (DNA): TGCGCCAGCAGCTTAAATGGACTAGCGGGAGGTTCGAACACCGGGGAGCTGTTTTTT.